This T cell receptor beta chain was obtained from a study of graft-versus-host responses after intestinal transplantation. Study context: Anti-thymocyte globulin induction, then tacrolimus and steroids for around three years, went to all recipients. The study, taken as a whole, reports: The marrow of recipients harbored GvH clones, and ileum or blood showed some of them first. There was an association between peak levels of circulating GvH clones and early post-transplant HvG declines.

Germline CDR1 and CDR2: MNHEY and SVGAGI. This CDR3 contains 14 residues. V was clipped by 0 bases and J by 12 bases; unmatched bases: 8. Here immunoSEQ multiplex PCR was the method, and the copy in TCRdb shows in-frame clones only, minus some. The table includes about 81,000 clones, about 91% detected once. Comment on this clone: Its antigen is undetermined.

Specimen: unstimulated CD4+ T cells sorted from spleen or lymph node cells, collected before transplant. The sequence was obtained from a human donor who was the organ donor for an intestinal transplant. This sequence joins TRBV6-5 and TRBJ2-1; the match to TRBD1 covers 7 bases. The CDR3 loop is CASSYSTDRVRQFF. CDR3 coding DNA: TGTGCCAGCAGTTACTCGACCGACAGGGTGAGGCAGTTCTTC.